This entry describes one TCR beta chain. V dropped 6 bases and J dropped 2 bases, with 12 bases sitting between them. CDR1 and CDR2 from the germline V gene are SQVTM and ANQGSEA. The CDR3 has 13 residues. This specimen belongs to a study of T cell responses to AZD1222 COVID-19 vaccine. Assay: immunoSEQ multiplex PCR; the TCRdb copy retains only in-frame clones and omits some. Of approximately 190,000 clones in the sample, around 92% were seen once. The J gene is TRBJ2-3, the V gene TRBV29-1, with D possibly TRBD2 on 6 matching bases. Sample: peripheral blood, taken on day 0 of AZD1222 vaccination. The TCR originated in an adult in good health. The CDR3 DNA sequence: TGCAGCGTCAACGGGGGAACCACAGATACGCAGTATTTT. Translating gives CSVNGGTTDTQYF.